The 29 T cell receptor beta chains presented below share a single source sample, sequenced in a study of response to subunit inactivated influenza vaccine. TCRdb analysed the RT-PCR reads with MiXCR anew, one entry per CDR3 protein. Of 500,000 to 600,000 distinct CDR3 sequences listed, around 8% are singletons. The sample consisted of PBMCs from blood, taken around 25 months after vaccination. Receptors were obtained from a man aged 50 to 69 who received an inactivated influenza vaccine.

The table lists this clonotype with a few counts. This sequence joins TRBV27 and TRBJ2-2, with D perhaps being TRBD1 or TRBD2 (8 bases each). Germline assignment: CDR1 MNHEY and CDR2 SMNVEV (reference sequence). V was pared by 5 bases and J by 3 bases, with 16 bases between. The CDR3 loop spans 16 amino acids. The CDR3, as DNA: TGTGCCAGCAGTCGGGGGGGGACAGGAGACACCGGGGAGCTGTTTTTT. Translated, it gives CASSRGGTGDTGELFF.

This chain uses TRBV7-6 with TRBJ2-1, with D hard to call. Germline V lookup: CDR1 SGHVS, CDR2 FNYEAQ. The V end lost 2 bases, the J end lost 7 bases, and 12 bases lay between the germline ends. This CDR3 spans 14 amino acids. CDR3 nucleotide sequence: TGTGCCAGCAGCTTACTTGGGGTCCATAATGAGCAGTTCTTC. It translates to CASSLLGVHNEQFF.

The table lists this clonotype with many counts. This chain links TRBV27 with TRBJ1-1; 9 bases are shared with TRBD1. This CDR3 comprises 17 residues. Germline V gene lookup returns CDR1 MNHEY and CDR2 SMNVEV (reference sequence). V was clipped by 5 bases and J by 3 bases; unmatched bases: 13. The CDR3: CASSPLFRDRVDTEAFF. CDR3 DNA sequence: TGTGCCAGCAGTCCACTATTCCGGGACAGGGTCGACACTGAAGCTTTCTTT.

In this sample, this clonotype turned up a few times. The DNA of the CDR3 is TGTGCCAGTAAGGAGGCTCGGACTGAAGCTTTCTTT. Translating gives CASKEARTEAFF. V is TRBV19 and J is TRBJ1-1; no firm D call. Germline CDR1 LNHDA, CDR2 SQIVND (reference sequence). The V end was cut by 7 bases, the J end by 5 bases, with 11 bases between. The CDR3 is 12 amino acids.

As to this clonotype: This sequence may be a read error, since a much larger clone differs from it by one base. The CDR3 region has the DNA TGCATCGTTCACGGGGATGAGCAGTTCTTC. The encoded protein is CIVHGDEQFF. The genes are TRBV29-1 and TRBJ2-1; D might be TRBD2 (5 bases). CDR3 length: 10 residues. Germline V CDR1 and CDR2: SQVTM, ANQGSEA.

This clonotype was seen more than once but under ten times. In DNA form, the CDR3 reads TGTGCCAGCAAAACTAGCGGTGGTAATGAGCAGTTCTTC. This translates into CASKTSGGNEQFF. This chain connects TRBV27 to TRBJ2-1; 8 nucleotides line up with TRBD2. The trim removed 7 bases at V and 7 bases at J, leaving 6 bases unmatched. The CDR3 totals 13 residues. Germline V gene lookup returns CDR1 MNHEY and CDR2 SMNVEV (reference sequence).

A few counts support this clonotype. The chain recombines TRBV11-1 with TRBJ2-5; D tentatively fits TRBD1 or TRBD2 (5 bases each). The CDR3 loop spans 14 amino acids. Trimming took off 1 base at V and 7 bases at J, with 13 bases between the two ends. CDR1 and CDR2 from the germline V gene are SGHAT and FQDESV (reference sequence). For the CDR3, the DNA is TGTGCCAGCAGCTTAGTGTCGGGGCCAGGGACCCAGTACTTC. Translating gives CASSLVSGPGTQYF.

This clonotype appeared many times. The rearrangement uses TRBV19 and TRBJ2-2; no firm D call. The germline CDR1 and CDR2 sequences are LNHDA and SQIVND (reference sequence). Between the trimmed V and J ends, which lost 4 bases and 5 bases, there was a span of 11 bases. This CDR3 has 14 residues. The CDR3 here is CASSTEPRTGELFF. The CDR3, as DNA: TGTGCCAGTAGTACGGAGCCGAGAACCGGGGAGCTGTTTTTT.

This clonotype was observed at least ten times. The chain has TRBV5-1 and TRBJ2-1; 9 nucleotides agree with TRBD2. The CDR3 runs 16 residues. J gave up 5 bases and V 1 base, and 7 bases lay outside the gene matches. The germline V gene has CDR1 SGHRS and CDR2 YFSETQ. In DNA, the CDR3 is TGCGCCAGCAGCTTGTTTTCTAGCGGGGTTGACAATGAGCAGTTCTTC. Amino acid sequence: CASSLFSSGVDNEQFF.

This clonotype was seen repeatedly, ten times or more. The V call is TRBV5-1, the J call TRBJ1-5; D not resolved. This CDR3 comprises 14 residues. V was clipped by 0 bases and J by 0 bases, with 4 bases between them. The germline CDR1 and CDR2 sequences are SGHRS and YFSETQ. CDR3 amino acids: CASSLDSSNQPQHF. CDR3 in DNA: TGCGCCAGCAGCTTGGACAGTAGCAATCAGCCCCAGCATTTT. The full variable domain, rest sourced from reference TRBV5-1 and TRBJ1-5, is KAGVTQTPRYLIKTRGQQVTLSCSPISGHRSVSWYQQTPGQGLQFLFEYFSETQRNKGNFPGRFSGRQFSNSRSEMNVSTLELGDSALYLCASSLDSSNQPQHFGDGTRLSIL.

The chain links TRBV20-1 to TRBJ2-1, with 10 bases identical to TRBD2. Losses at the gene ends were 3 bases for V and 12 bases for J; bases not matched to a gene: 8. CDR1 and CDR2 (germline): DFQATT, SNEGSKA (reference sequence). CDR3 length equals 13 residues. The CDR3: CSARPQLAGGQFF. The CDR3 DNA reads as TGCAGTGCTAGGCCACAATTAGCGGGAGGGCAGTTCTTC.

This clonotype has a count of ten or more. The CDR3 here is CAISSQGSDYGYTF. The CDR3, as DNA: TGTGCCATCAGTTCCCAGGGGTCTGACTATGGCTACACCTTC. J is TRBJ1-2 and V is TRBV10-3; D may be TRBD1 (6 bases). CDR3 length: 14 residues. The germline gives CDR1 ENHRY, CDR2 SYGVKD. V shed 5 bases and J shed 3 bases, with 13 bases lying between them.

The chain carries TRBV12-3 or TRBV12-4 and TRBJ2-7; D is unclear. The CDR3 has 13 residues. V dropped 8 bases and J dropped 6 bases, with 17 bases sitting between them. Here the CDR3 DNA reads TGTGCCAGCCCGAGGATCCGCGATTCCGAGCAGTACTTC. It translates to CASPRIRDSEQYF.

This chain connects TRBV11-3 to TRBJ2-7, with a tentative D call TRBD2 (5 bases). The CDR3 runs 13 residues. Trimming shortened V by 5 bases and J by 5 bases, and 13 bases separated the two germline ends. CDR1 is SGHNT, CDR2 YENEEA, per germline. The DNA for the CDR3 is TGTGCCAGCAGCCCACCGGCGGGCGACGAGCAGTACTTC. The encoded protein is CASSPPAGDEQYF.

The sample holds many counts of this clonotype. This sequence joins TRBV10-3 and TRBJ2-7; the D is unclear. From germline, CDR1 is ENHRY and CDR2 SYGVKD. V dropped 2 bases and J dropped 3 bases, with 2 bases sitting between them. The CDR3 covers 11 residues. CDR3 nucleotide sequence: TGTGCCATCAGTGAGAACTACGAGCAGTACTTC. Residues: CAISENYEQYF.

The table lists this clonotype with a few counts. The CDR3 DNA sequence: TGTGCCAGCAGTTTGGGGGACACAAGGTATACCGGGGAGCTGTTTTTT. This translates into CASSLGDTRYTGELFF. The chain combines TRBV12-3 or TRBV12-4 with TRBJ2-2; D possibly corresponds to TRBD1 (6 bases). There are 16 residues in the CDR3. Trimming removed 3 bases at V and 5 bases at J, with 16 bases between.

The J gene is TRBJ2-5, the V gene TRBV3-1; 8 nucleotides line up with TRBD2. CDR1 and CDR2 (germline): LGHDT, YNNKEL (reference sequence). The CDR3 is 15 residues long. V shed 4 bases, J shed 5 bases, and the junction held 9 bases outside the gene matches. The CDR3 reads CASSPRGGPGETQYF. The CDR3 DNA sequence: TGTGCCAGCAGCCCCCGGGGGGGGCCAGGGGAGACCCAGTACTTC.

This clonotype was counted only a few times. The rearrangement joins TRBV20-1 to TRBJ1-1, with D tentatively TRBD1 (5 bases). Trimming took off 6 bases at V and 7 bases at J, with 12 bases between the two ends. This CDR3 spans 11 amino acids. The germline gives CDR1 DFQATT, CDR2 SNEGSKA (reference sequence). The CDR3 protein is CSAPDTFEAFF. The CDR3 DNA sequence: TGCAGTGCCCCGGACACATTTGAAGCTTTCTTT.

This clonotype was counted at least ten times. The CDR3 is CASSQRGLYNEQFF. CDR3 bases: TGTGCCAGCAGCCAGAGGGGGCTATACAATGAGCAGTTCTTC. J is TRBJ2-1 and V is TRBV6-1; 7 bases align to TRBD1. V dropped 6 bases and J dropped 4; count of bases not matched to a gene: 6. The CDR3 runs 14 residues. The V gene's germline CDR1 is MNHNS and CDR2 SASEGT.

This chain joins TRBV20-1 and TRBJ2-5, with D tentatively TRBD1 or TRBD2 (6 bases each). This CDR3 is built from 14 residues. The V and J ends lost 5 bases and 5 bases respectively, with 18 bases between them. Germline V gives CDR1 DFQATT, CDR2 SNEGSKA (reference sequence). The CDR3 spells CSAPREGGQETQYF. In nucleotides, the CDR3 is TGCAGTGCTCCAAGAGAGGGGGGTCAGGAGACCCAGTACTTC.

The rearrangement uses TRBV12-3 or TRBV12-4 and TRBJ2-7, with a possible D match to TRBD1 (6 bases). This CDR3 is 16 amino acids long. V lost 0 bases to trimming and J lost 0 bases, with 12 bases between them. For the CDR3, the DNA is TGTGCCAGCAGTTTAGCCGGGACAAGGAACTCCTACGAGCAGTACTTC. It yields the protein CASSLAGTRNSYEQYF.

This clonotype showed up many times. The J gene is TRBJ2-3, the V gene TRBV12-5, with 8 bases lining up with TRBD1. The germline CDR1 and CDR2 sequences are LGHNT and FRNRAP. The CDR3 has 14 amino acids. J lost 0 bases, V lost 6 bases, and 2 bases had no gene match. The CDR3: CASGRDRSTDTQYF. The CDR3 region has the DNA TGTGCTAGTGGCCGGGACAGGAGCACAGATACGCAGTATTTT.

The chain links TRBV19 to TRBJ1-1, with TRBD1 identical over 10 bases. CDR1 LNHDA and CDR2 SQIVND come from the germline V gene (reference sequence). The trim removed 4 bases at V and 7 bases at J, leaving 6 bases unmatched. The CDR3 loop spans 14 amino acids. The DNA for the CDR3 is TGTGCCAGTAGTACGGGGACAGGGGAAGGTGAAGCTTTCTTT. Its translation is CASSTGTGEGEAFF.

This sequence joins TRBV20-1 and TRBJ1-5; D might be TRBD1 (5 bases). Germline V lookup: CDR1 DFQATT, CDR2 SNEGSKA (reference sequence). The CDR3 contains 12 residues. CDR3 coding DNA: TGCAGCCTCGGGGCCGGGGATCAGCCCCAGCATTTT. Its protein product is CSLGAGDQPQHF.

There are many counts of this clonotype. For the CDR3, the DNA is TGTGCCAGCAGCCCACTAGCAAAACGTTACAATGAGCAGTTCTTC. This encodes CASSPLAKRYNEQFF. The rearrangement uses TRBV7-2 and TRBJ2-1, with D possibly being TRBD2 (6 bases). Germline V lookup: CDR1 SGHTA, CDR2 FQGNSA. The CDR3 is made up of 15 amino acids. The V end was cut by 5 bases, the J end by 4 bases, with 15 bases between.

This clonotype was found many times. The V call is TRBV4-3, the J call TRBJ2-1, with a possible D match to TRBD2 (5 bases). CDR1 is LGHNA and CDR2 is YSLEER in the germline V gene. The length of the CDR3 is 16 residues. V gave up 0 bases and J gave up 2 bases, with 11 bases separating them. The CDR3 region has the DNA TGCGCCAGCAGCCAAGATGCGGGTCGGGCCTACAATGAGCAGTTCTTC. It encodes CASSQDAGRAYNEQFF.

With respect to this clonotype: This clone may be a read error of a much larger clone one base away. This chain joins TRBV7-8 and TRBJ2-5, with a possible D match to TRBD2 (5 bases). This CDR3 contains 16 residues. Germline values: CDR1 SGHVS, CDR2 FQNEAQ. Trimming removed 5 bases from V and 5 bases from J, with 21 bases in between. The chain's CDR3 is CASSPRRVTGFETQYF. CDR3 coding DNA: TGTGCCAGCAGCCCCCGTCGGGTCACGGGGTTCGAGACCCAGTACTTC.

This clonotype has a handful of counts. CDR3 sequence (DNA): TGTGCCAGCTCACCACTCGGGACGGGCGCCTACGAGCAGTACTTC. Its translation is CASSPLGTGAYEQYF. This chain uses TRBV18 with TRBJ2-7; perhaps D is TRBD1 or TRBD2 (5 bases each). Trimming took 1 base from V and 2 from J, leaving 12 bases between them. CDR1 is KGHSH and CDR2 is LQKENI in the germline V gene. The CDR3 is 15 residues long.

The chain carries TRBV6-1 and TRBJ2-3, with 9 bases matching TRBD2. V shed 2 bases and J 0 bases; nucleotides not matched to a gene: 3. The CDR3 consists of 16 residues. CDR1 MNHNS and CDR2 SASEGT come from the germline V gene. The CDR3 DNA is TGTGCCAGCAGTGAAAAGGGACTAGCTAGCACAGATACGCAGTATTTT. Its protein product is CASSEKGLASTDTQYF.